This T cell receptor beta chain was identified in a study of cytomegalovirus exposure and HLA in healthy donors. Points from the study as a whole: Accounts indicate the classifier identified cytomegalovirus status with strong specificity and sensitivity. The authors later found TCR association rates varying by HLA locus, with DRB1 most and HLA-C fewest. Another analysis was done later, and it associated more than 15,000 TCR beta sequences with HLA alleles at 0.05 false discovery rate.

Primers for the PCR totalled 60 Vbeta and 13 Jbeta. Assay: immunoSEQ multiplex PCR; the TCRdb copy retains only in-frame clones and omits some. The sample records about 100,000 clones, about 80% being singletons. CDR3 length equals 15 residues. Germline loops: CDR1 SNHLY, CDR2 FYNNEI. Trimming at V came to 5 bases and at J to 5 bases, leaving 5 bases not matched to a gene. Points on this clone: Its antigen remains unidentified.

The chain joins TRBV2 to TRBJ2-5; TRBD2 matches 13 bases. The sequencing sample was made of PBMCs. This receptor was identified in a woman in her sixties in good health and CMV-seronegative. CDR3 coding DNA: TGTGCCAGCAGTAAGGGACTAGCGGGGCAGGAGACCCAGTACTTC. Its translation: CASSKGLAGQETQYF.